Many counts were recorded for the clone carrying this TCR beta chain. Its antigen is undetermined. These data are taken from a study of T cell repertoires in cytomegalovirus infection. Study-level information: Based on public TCR beta signatures, there were indications of CMV infection and of a matching HLA type.

This CDR3 spans 15 amino acids. Unmatched junction bases numbered 10, after V lost 5 bases and J lost 7 bases. TCRdb passed the reads through MiXCR, listing each CDR3 protein once. This sample has 700,000 to 850,000 distinct CDR3 sequences, with 30% to 35% found just once. Study-level points and caveats: Public TCR beta family frequency separated CMV-and-HLA carriers, including in an independent cohort.

The receptor was derived from a human donor in good health (CMV status not recorded). Some clones in this sample may be carry-over from other donors' samples. Specimen: cultured CD8+ T cells from PBMCs, collected from culture after CMV antigen stimulation. This chain links TRBV12-3 or TRBV12-4 with TRBJ1-5; 8 nucleotides line up with TRBD1. The DNA of the CDR3 is TGTGCCAGCAGTCACACAGGGGGGGAGGAACAGCCCCAGCATTTT. Residues: CASSHTGGEEQPQHF.